Included here is one T cell receptor beta chain sequence, with context. Antigen: not known. The data were taken from a study of T cells expressing NK-cell markers. Study at large: Repertoire data for TCR beta were derived from sorted T cells (CD3+CD56+NKG2C+, CD3+CD56+NKG2C- and CD3+CD56-NKG2C+). HCMV seropositivity characterized most of the eight sequenced donors, and seronegativity one.

Scientists made TCR beta cDNA using 5'RACE template switching with UMIs. For each CDR3 protein, TCRdb gives one entry from its re-call of the 5' RACE reads, without DNA. This sample carries hundreds of thousands of distinct CDR3 sequences, with roughly 7.2% going to the ten biggest clones. Study-level findings and limits: In four donors, dominant clonotypes made up about 25-60.1% of CD3+CD56-NKG2C+ cells.

Germline CDR1 is SGHRS and CDR2 is YFSETQ. The CDR3 contains 15 residues. The gene calls are TRBV5-1 and TRBJ1-4; the TCRdb call, TRBD1, lacks DNA for checking. This clonotype originated in a woman aged 18 to 75 in good health. Sequencing was carried out using blood T cells: a sorted CD56 or NKG2C T cell subset, CD4+ or CD8+ T cells, or bulk PBMC T cells (not recorded which). CDR3 sequence: CASSARTGGYEKLFF.